Following are 15 T cell receptor beta chains from one sample sequenced in a study of blood T cell repertoires in COVID-19. Measured with immunoSEQ multiplex PCR; TCRdb has only the in-frame clones, and not every one. This table holds under 200,000 clones, around 82% found once. Material for sequencing was PBMCs or T cells enriched from blood (not recorded which). The receptors were sampled from a woman aged 55-69 years with acute COVID-19.

As to this clone: In the same sample, other DNA sequences code for this CDR3. This chain joins TRBV27 and TRBJ1-1; no definite D call. The CDR3 is 13 residues long. The germline V gene encodes CDR1 MNHEY and CDR2 SMNVEV (reference sequence). Trimming took off 1 base at V and 1 base at J, with 4 bases between the two ends. CDR3 bases: TGTGCCAGCAGTTTATTCAGGAACACTGAAGCTTTCTTT. Its translation is CASSLFRNTEAFF.

The chain couples TRBV6-5 to TRBJ2-5; D ambiguous. Germline lookup yields CDR1 MNHEY and CDR2 SVGAGI. Trimming removed 0 bases from V and 1 base from J, with 9 bases in between. The CDR3 is 15 amino acids. The chain's CDR3 is CASSYSWRIQETQYF. The CDR3 region has the DNA TGTGCCAGCAGTTACTCATGGCGGATCCAAGAGACCCAGTACTTC.

The V gene is TRBV2, the J gene TRBJ1-1; unclear D gene. Per germline, CDR1 SNHLY and CDR2 FYNNEI. The CDR3 loop spans 11 amino acids. Trimming pared 10 bases from V and 12 bases from J, leaving 18 bases between. The CDR3 protein is CATGFLEVPFF. CDR3 DNA sequence: TGTGCCACCGGGTTCCTTGAGGTTCCTTTCTTT. The whole variable domain, remainder taken from reference TRBV2 and TRBJ1-1, is EPEVTQTPSHQVTQMGQEVILRCVPISNHLYFYWYRQILGQKVEFLVSFYNNEISEKSEIFDDQFSVERPDGSNFTLKIRSTKLEDSAMYFCATGFLEVPFFGQGTRLTVV.

The chain recombines TRBV18 with TRBJ1-6, with D unresolved. Per germline, CDR1 KGHSH and CDR2 LQKENI. Trimming stripped 1 base from V and 9 bases from J, with 19 bases between. The CDR3 has 17 amino acids. This chain's CDR3 is CASSPRDTHAGSSPLHF. The CDR3 DNA is TGTGCCAGCTCACCACGTGATACCCACGCGGGGAGTTCACCCCTCCACTTT.

The rearrangement joins TRBV19 to TRBJ2-5; 8 nucleotides match TRBD1. CDR1 and CDR2 (germline): LNHDA, SQIVND (reference sequence). Trimming cost V 5 bases and J 4 bases; bases outside gene matches: 9. The CDR3 has 15 residues. CDR3 residues: CASSPGTGVGETQYF. In DNA, the CDR3 is TGTGCCAGTAGTCCGGGGACAGGCGTTGGAGAGACCCAGTACTTC.

The chain links TRBV3-1 (or the pseudogene TRBV3-2) to TRBJ1-1, with TRBD1 as a possible D gene (6 bases). The CDR3 sequence is 17 residues long. Per the germline V gene, CDR1 is LGHDT and CDR2 is YNNKEL (reference sequence). Trimming shortened V by 0 bases and J by 0 bases, and 14 bases separated the two germline ends. As DNA, the CDR3 is TGTGCCAGCAGCCAAGAGGGGTGGACAGCGGTGAACACTGAAGCTTTCTTT. Amino acids: CASSQEGWTAVNTEAFF.

The chain recombines TRBV19 with TRBJ2-7; 7 nucleotides align to TRBD1. The CDR3 runs to 14 residues. Unmatched junction bases numbered 7, after V lost 5 bases and J lost 3 bases. Per the germline V gene, CDR1 is LNHDA and CDR2 is SQIVND (reference sequence). The CDR3 DNA sequence: TGTGCCAGTAGTGTGGACAGGCAGCTCTACGAGCAGTACTTC. Its protein is CASSVDRQLYEQYF.

In the case of this clone: This may be a read error, as it is one base from a much larger clone. The same CDR3 arises from other DNA sequences in this sample as well. The chain combines TRBV28 with TRBJ2-6; a weak D match, TRBD1 (6 bases). CDR1 is MDHEN and CDR2 is SYDVKM in the germline V gene. The CDR3 consists of 18 residues. Trimming pared 5 bases from V and 0 bases from J, leaving 17 bases between. The CDR3 nucleotides read TGTGCCAGCAGTCTGACAGGTAACTACGACTCTGGGGCCAACGTCCTGACTTTC. Translation gives CASSLTGNYDSGANVLTF.

The V call is TRBV29-1, the J call TRBJ1-1, with 8 bases matching TRBD1. Germline assignment: CDR1 SQVTM and CDR2 ANQGSEA. The junction had 9 bases not matched to a gene; V was cut back by 8 bases and J by 7 bases. CDR3 length: 12 amino acids. The CDR3 loop reads CSHQGALNEAFF. The CDR3 DNA sequence: TGCAGCCACCAGGGGGCGTTGAATGAAGCTTTCTTT.

This CDR3 is CASSDRTINTGELFF. The CDR3 nucleotides are TGTGCCAGCAGCGACCGGACTATTAACACCGGGGAGCTGTTTTTT. The chain has TRBV7-8 and TRBJ2-2; the D gene is possibly TRBD2 (6 bases). The germline gives CDR1 SGHVS, CDR2 FQNEAQ. The CDR3 contains 15 residues. V lost 5 bases, J lost 2 bases, and 12 bases lay in between.

V usage is TRBV5-1 and J usage is TRBJ2-1; the match to TRBD1 covers 8 bases. The J segment lost 7 bases and the V segment lost 4 bases, leaving 10 bases of the junction unmatched. The CDR3 consists of 15 residues. Germline V gives CDR1 SGHRS, CDR2 YFSETQ. CDR3 sequence reads: CASSTWTGRLNEQFF. CDR3 nucleotides: TGCGCCAGCAGCACCTGGACAGGGAGGTTGAATGAGCAGTTCTTC.

The chain joins TRBV3-1 (or the pseudogene TRBV3-2) to TRBJ2-3, with 13 bases that match TRBD2. V was clipped by 1 base and J by 1 base; unmatched bases: 11. This CDR3 comprises 20 residues. The germline CDR1 and CDR2 sequences are LGHDT and YNNKEL (reference sequence). The CDR3 reads CASSQGPGLAGFTGTDTQYF. For the CDR3, the DNA is TGTGCCAGCAGCCAAGGACCGGGACTAGCGGGATTCACTGGCACAGATACGCAGTATTTT.

The chain has TRBV27 and TRBJ2-1; 8 positions match TRBD1. CDR3 size: 15 residues. V trimming: 5 bases; J trimming: 8 bases; junction bases outside the gene matches: 11. The V gene's germline CDR1 is MNHEY and CDR2 SMNVEV (reference sequence). CDR3 sequence (DNA): TGTGCCAGCAGTGATCCCGGACAGGGTAGAGATGAGCAGTTCTTC. It yields the protein CASSDPGQGRDEQFF.

V and J are TRBV19 and TRBJ2-3; TRBD2 agrees at 9 bases. The CDR3 covers 15 residues. The germline V gene has CDR1 LNHDA and CDR2 SQIVND (reference sequence). Germline trimming cut 7 bases from V and 5 bases from J; bases unmatched to any gene: 10. The chain's CDR3 is CASTPRRGGGDTQYF. The CDR3 DNA is TGTGCCAGTACCCCCCGGCGGGGGGGCGGAGATACGCAGTATTTT.

The chain uses TRBV29-1 and TRBJ2-7, with D tentatively TRBD2 (6 bases). The CDR3 loop spans 14 amino acids. Looked up from germline, CDR1 is SQVTM and CDR2 is ANQGSEA. V was cut by 5 bases and J by 0 bases, with 14 bases left in between. The CDR3 protein is CSVPREDLSYEQYF. In nucleotides, the CDR3 is TGCAGCGTTCCTAGGGAGGACCTCTCCTACGAGCAGTACTTC.